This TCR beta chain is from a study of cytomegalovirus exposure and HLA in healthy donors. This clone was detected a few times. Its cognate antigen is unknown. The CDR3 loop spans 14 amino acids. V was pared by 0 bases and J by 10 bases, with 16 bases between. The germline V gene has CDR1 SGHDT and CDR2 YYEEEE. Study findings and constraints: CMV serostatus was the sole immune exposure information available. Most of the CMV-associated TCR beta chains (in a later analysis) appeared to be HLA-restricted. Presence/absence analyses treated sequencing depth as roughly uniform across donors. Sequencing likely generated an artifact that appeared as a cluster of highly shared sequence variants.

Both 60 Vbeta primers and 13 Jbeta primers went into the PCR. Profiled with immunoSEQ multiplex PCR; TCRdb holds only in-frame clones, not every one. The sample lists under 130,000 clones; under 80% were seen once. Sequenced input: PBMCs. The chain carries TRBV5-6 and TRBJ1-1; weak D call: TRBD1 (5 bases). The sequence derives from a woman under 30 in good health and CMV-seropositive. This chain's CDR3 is CASSLVSEGLGAFF. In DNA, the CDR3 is TGTGCCAGCAGCTTGGTATCGGAGGGGCTCGGAGCTTTCTTT.